This T cell receptor beta chain derives from a study of human T cells and chemical hapten exposure. About the study: Donors were sensitized with 2% DPC on the upper inner arm. Alopecia areata, totalis or universalis affected patients who were mostly female.

The time point is: patch test 1, 2 weeks after DPC sensitization. Treatment of the sample: therapeutic diphenylcyclopropenone sensitization with weekly scalp DPC. One entry per CDR3 protein, called by TCRdb with MiXCR from the RACE reads. The table lists around 120,000 distinct CDR3 sequences, about 13% of them singletons. Germline CDR1 is SEHNR and CDR2 is FQNEAQ (reference sequence). The CDR3 loop spans 14 amino acids. V was cut by 3 bases and J by 3 bases, with 11 bases left in between. This clonotype was counted between two and nine times. This chain joins TRBV7-9 and TRBJ1-1; no firm D call. Sequencing used whole blood, obtained in connection with sensitization to the hapten diphenylcyclopropenone (DPC). The TCR was taken from a man between 18 and 35 years old with alopecia areata. Some clones in this sample may be carry-over from other donors' samples. CDR3 sequence reads: CASSFSAGDTEAFF. CDR3 DNA sequence: TGTGCCAGCAGCTTCTCCGCCGGTGACACTGAAGCTTTCTTT.